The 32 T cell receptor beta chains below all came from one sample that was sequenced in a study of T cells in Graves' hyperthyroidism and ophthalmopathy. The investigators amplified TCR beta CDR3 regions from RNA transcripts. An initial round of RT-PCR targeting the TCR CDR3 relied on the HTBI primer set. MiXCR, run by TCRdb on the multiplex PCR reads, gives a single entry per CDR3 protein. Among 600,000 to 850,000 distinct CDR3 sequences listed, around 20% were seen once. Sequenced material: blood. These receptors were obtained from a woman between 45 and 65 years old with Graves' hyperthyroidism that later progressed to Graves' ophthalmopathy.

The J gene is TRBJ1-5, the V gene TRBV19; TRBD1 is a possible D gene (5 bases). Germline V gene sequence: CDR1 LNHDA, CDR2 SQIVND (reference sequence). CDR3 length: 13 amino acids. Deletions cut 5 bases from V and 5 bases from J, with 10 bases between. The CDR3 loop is CASSRGVDQPQHF. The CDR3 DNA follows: TGTGCCAGTAGTCGAGGGGTAGATCAGCCCCAGCATTTT. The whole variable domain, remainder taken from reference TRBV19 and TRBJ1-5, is DGGITQSPKYLFRKEGQNVTLSCEQNLNHDAMYWYRQDPGQGLRLIYYSQIVNDFQKGDIAEGYSVSREKKESFPLTVTSAQKNPTAFYLCASSRGVDQPQHFGDGTRLSIL.

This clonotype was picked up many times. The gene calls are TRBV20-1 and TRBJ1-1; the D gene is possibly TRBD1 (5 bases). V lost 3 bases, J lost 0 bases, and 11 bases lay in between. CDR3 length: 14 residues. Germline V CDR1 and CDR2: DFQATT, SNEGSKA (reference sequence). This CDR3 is CSASPPGMNTEAFF. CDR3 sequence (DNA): TGCAGTGCTAGCCCCCCAGGGATGAACACTGAAGCTTTCTTT.

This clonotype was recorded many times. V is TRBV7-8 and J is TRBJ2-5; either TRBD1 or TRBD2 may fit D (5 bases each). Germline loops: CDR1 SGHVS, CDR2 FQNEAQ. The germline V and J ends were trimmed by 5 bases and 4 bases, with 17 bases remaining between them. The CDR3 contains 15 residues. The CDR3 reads CASSPGTSRPETQYF. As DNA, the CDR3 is TGTGCCAGCAGCCCTGGGACCTCGCGGCCAGAGACCCAGTACTTC.

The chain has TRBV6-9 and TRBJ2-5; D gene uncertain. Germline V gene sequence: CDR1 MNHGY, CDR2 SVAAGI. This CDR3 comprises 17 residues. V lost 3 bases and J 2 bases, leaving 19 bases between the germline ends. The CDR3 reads CASSYDPWIDQQETQYF. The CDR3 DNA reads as TGTGCCAGCAGTTACGATCCCTGGATCGATCAGCAAGAGACCCAGTACTTC.

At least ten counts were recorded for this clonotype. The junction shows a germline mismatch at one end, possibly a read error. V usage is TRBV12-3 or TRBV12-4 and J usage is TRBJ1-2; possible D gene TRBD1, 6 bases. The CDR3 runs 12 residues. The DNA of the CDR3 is TGTGCCAGCAGATTAGGACAGTATGGCTACACCTTC. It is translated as CASRLGQYGYTF.

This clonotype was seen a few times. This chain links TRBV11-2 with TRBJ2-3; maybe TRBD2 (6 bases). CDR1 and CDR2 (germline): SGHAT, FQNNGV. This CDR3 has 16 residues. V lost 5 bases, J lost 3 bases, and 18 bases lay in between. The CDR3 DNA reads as TGTGCCAGCAGCCCCGGTCCGGGGAGGTCGACAGATACGCAGTATTTT. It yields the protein CASSPGPGRSTDTQYF.

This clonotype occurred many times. CDR3 nucleotide sequence: TGTGCCAGCAGCTCCAATCCCGGGCAGCTAAGCACAGATACGCAGTATTTT. Translated: CASSSNPGQLSTDTQYF. The chain has TRBV3-1 and TRBJ2-3; D gene ambiguous. Germline-derived CDR1 and CDR2 are LGHDT and YNNKEL (reference sequence). This CDR3 contains 17 residues. With 5 bases removed from V and 0 bases from J, the gap between germline ends came to 18 bases.

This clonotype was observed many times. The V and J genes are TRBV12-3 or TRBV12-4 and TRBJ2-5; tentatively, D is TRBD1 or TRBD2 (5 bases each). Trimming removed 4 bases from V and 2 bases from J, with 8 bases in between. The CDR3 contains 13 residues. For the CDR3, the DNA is TGTGCCAGCAGTTGGGGCGGGCAAGAGACCCAGTACTTC. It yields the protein CASSWGGQETQYF.

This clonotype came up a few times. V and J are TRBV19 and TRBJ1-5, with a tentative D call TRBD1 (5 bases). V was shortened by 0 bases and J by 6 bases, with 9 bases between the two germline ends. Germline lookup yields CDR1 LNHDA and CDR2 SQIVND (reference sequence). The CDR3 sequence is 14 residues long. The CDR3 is CASSIDLGPQPQHF. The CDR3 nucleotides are TGTGCCAGTAGTATAGATCTGGGGCCTCAGCCCCAGCATTTT.

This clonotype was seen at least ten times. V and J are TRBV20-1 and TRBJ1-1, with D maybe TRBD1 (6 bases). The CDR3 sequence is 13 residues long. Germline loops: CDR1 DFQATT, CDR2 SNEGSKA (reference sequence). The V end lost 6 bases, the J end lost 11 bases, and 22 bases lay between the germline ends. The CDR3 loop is CSAPPQGLGWAFF. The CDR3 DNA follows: TGCAGTGCCCCCCCGCAGGGGCTAGGTTGGGCTTTCTTT.

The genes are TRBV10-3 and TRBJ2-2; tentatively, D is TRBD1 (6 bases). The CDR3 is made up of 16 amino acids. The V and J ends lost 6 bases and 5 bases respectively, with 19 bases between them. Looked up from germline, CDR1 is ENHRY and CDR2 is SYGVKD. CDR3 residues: CAIRLSRGLDTGELFF. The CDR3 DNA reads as TGTGCCATCAGGCTTTCCAGGGGCCTGGATACCGGGGAGCTGTTTTTT.

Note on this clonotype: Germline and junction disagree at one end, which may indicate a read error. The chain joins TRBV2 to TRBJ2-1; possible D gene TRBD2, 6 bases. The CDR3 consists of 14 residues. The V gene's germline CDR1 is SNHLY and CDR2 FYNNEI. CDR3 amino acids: CASSIISGGNEQFF. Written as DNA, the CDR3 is TGTGCCAGCTCTATTATTAGCGGTGGGAATGAACAGTTCTTC.

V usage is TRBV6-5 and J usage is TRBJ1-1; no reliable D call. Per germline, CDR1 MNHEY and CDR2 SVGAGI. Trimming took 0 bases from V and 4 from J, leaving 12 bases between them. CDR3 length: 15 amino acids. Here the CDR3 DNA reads TGTGCCAGCAGTTACTCTGGGGTAGCGGGCACTGAAGCTTTCTTT. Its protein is CASSYSGVAGTEAFF.

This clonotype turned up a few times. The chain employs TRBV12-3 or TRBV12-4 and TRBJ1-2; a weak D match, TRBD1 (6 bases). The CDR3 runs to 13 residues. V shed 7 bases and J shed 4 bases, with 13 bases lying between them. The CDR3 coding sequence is TGTGCCAGCACGGACAGTTTTTTCTATGGCTACACCTTC. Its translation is CASTDSFFYGYTF.

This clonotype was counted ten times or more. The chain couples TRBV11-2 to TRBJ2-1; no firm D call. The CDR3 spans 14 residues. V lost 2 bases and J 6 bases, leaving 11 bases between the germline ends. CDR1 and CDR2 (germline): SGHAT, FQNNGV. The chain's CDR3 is CASSLTRLGNEQFF. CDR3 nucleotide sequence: TGTGCCAGCAGCTTAACGAGGTTGGGCAATGAGCAGTTCTTC.

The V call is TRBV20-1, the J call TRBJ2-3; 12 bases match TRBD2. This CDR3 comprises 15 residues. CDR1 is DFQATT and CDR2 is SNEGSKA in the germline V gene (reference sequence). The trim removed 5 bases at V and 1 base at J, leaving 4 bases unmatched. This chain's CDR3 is CSAASGGAGTDTQYF. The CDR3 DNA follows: TGCAGTGCTGCTAGCGGGGGGGCCGGCACAGATACGCAGTATTTT.

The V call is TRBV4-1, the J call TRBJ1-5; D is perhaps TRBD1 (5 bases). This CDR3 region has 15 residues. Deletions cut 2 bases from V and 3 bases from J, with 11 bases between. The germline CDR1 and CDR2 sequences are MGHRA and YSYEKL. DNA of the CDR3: TGCGCCAGCAGCCAACTGGGACTGCTCAATCAGCCCCAGCATTTT. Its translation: CASSQLGLLNQPQHF.

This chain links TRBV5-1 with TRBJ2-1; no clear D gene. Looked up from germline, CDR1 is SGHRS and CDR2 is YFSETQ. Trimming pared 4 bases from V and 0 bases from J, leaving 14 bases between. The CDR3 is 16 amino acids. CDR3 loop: CASSLALPSSYNEQFF. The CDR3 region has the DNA TGCGCCAGCAGCCTGGCCCTCCCTAGCTCCTACAATGAGCAGTTCTTC.

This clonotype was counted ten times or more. As DNA, the CDR3 is TGTGCCAGCAGCCCCGAATGGGGAGGGGCCGGGGAGCTGTTTTTT. This codes for CASSPEWGGAGELFF. The chain carries TRBV7-2 and TRBJ2-2; 7 positions agree with TRBD2. Trimming at V came to 5 bases and at J to 6 bases, leaving 9 bases not matched to a gene. From germline, CDR1 is SGHTA and CDR2 FQGNSA. The CDR3 length is 15 residues.

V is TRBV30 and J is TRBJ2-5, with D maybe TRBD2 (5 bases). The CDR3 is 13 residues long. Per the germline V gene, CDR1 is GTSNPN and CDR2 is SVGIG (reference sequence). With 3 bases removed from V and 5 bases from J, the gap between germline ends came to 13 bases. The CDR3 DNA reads TGTGCCTGGAGCCGGGCGGGTCCCGAGACCCAGTACTTC. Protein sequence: CAWSRAGPETQYF.

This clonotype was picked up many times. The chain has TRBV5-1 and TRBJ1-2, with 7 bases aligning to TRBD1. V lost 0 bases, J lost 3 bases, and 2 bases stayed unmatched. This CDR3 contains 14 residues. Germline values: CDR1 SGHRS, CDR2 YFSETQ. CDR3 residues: CASSLEGADYGYTF. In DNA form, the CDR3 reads TGCGCCAGCAGCTTGGAGGGGGCTGACTATGGCTACACCTTC. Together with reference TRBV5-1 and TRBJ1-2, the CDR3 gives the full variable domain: KAGVTQTPRYLIKTRGQQVTLSCSPISGHRSVSWYQQTPGQGLQFLFEYFSETQRNKGNFPGRFSGRQFSNSRSEMNVSTLELGDSALYLCASSLEGADYGYTFGSGTRLTVV.

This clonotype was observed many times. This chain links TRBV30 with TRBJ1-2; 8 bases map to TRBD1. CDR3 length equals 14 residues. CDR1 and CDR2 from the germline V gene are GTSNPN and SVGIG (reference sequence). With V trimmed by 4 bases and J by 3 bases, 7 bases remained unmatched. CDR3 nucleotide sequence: TGTGCCTGGATTGGTGGGGACAGGCACTATGGCTACACCTTC. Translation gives CAWIGGDRHYGYTF.

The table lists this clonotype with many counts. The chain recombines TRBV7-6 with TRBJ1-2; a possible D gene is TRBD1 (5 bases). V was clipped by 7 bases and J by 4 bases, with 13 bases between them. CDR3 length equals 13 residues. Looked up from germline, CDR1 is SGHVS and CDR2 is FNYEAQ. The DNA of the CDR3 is TGTGCCAGCACCGGGGACGGAATCTATGGCTACACCTTC. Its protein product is CASTGDGIYGYTF.

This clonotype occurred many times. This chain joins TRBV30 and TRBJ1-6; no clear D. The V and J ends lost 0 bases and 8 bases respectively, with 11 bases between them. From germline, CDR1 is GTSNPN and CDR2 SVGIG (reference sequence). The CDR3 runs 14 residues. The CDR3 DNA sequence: TGTGCCTGGAGTGTAGACCCTAGGCATTCACCCCTCCACTTT. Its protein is CAWSVDPRHSPLHF.

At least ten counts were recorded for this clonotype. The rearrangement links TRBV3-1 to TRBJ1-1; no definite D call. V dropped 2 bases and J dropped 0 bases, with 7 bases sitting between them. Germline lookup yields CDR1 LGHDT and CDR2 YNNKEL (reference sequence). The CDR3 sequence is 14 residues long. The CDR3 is CASSQRTVNTEAFF. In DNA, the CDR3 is TGTGCCAGCAGCCAACGGACGGTGAACACTGAAGCTTTCTTT.

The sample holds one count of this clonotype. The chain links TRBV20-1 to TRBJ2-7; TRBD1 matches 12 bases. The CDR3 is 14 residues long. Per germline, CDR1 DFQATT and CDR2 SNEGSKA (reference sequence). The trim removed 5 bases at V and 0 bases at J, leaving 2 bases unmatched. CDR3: CSAGDRGLSYEQYF. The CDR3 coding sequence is TGCAGTGCTGGGGACAGGGGGCTCTCCTACGAGCAGTACTTC.

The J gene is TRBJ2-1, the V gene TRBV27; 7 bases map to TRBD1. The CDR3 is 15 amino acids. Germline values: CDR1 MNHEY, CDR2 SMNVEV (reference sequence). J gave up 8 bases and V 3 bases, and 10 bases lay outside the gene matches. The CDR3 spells CASSFMDRFIHEQFF. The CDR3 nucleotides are TGTGCCAGCAGTTTCATGGACAGGTTTATCCATGAGCAGTTCTTC.

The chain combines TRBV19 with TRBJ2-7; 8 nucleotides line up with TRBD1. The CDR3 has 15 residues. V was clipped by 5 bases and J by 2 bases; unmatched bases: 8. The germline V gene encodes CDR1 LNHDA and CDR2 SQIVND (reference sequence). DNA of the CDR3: TGTGCCAGTAGTCCAGTGACAGGGGACCCCTACGAGCAGTACTTC. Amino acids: CASSPVTGDPYEQYF.

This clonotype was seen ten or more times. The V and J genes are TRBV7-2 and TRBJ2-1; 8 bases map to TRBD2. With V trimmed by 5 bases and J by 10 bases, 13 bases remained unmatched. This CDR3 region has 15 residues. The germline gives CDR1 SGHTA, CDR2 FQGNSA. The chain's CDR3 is CASSLGGGGRLEQFF. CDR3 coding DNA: TGTGCCAGCAGCCTCGGGGGCGGGGGGCGCCTGGAGCAGTTCTTC.

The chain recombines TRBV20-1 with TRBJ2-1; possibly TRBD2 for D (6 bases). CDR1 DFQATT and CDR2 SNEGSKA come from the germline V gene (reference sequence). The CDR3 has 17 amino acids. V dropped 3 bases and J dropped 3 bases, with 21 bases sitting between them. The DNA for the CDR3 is TGCAGTGCTAGGGGTAGGGAATGGGGGACTTACTACAATGAGCAGTTCTTC. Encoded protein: CSARGREWGTYYNEQFF.

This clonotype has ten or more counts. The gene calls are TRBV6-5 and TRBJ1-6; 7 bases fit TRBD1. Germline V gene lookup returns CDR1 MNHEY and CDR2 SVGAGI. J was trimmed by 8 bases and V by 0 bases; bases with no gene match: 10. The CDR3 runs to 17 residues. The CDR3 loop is CASSYSRWAGGHSPLHF. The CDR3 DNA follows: TGTGCCAGCAGTTACTCGCGTTGGGCAGGGGGGCATTCACCCCTCCACTTT.

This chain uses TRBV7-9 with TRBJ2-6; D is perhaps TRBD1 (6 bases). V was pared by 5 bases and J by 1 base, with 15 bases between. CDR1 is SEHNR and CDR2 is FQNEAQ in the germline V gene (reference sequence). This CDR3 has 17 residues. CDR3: CASSGTGHLSGANVLTF. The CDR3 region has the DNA TGTGCCAGCAGCGGAACGGGACACCTATCTGGGGCCAACGTCCTGACTTTC.